This T cell receptor (beta chain) was found in a study of blood T cell repertoires in COVID-19. Repertoires were generated with immunoSEQ multiplex PCR, while TCRdb's copy carries only in-frame clones and drops some. Among 350,000 or so clones, roughly nine tenths were seen once, and the ten largest hold 3.5% to 4%. Trimming pared 1 base from V and 2 bases from J, leaving 20 bases between. This CDR3 region has 18 residues. CDR1 MNHEY and CDR2 SMNVEV come from the germline V gene (reference sequence). The sequence was obtained from a woman in her sixties or seventies with COVID-19, enrolled during active disease. Sequencing input: peripheral blood. The genes are TRBV27 and TRBJ1-1; perhaps TRBD1 as D (5 bases). The CDR3 DNA follows: TGTGCCAGCAGTTTATGGAGGGGCGCCGGGAGTAGTAACACTGAAGCTTTCTTT. Amino acids: CASSLWRGAGSSNTEAFF.